This T cell receptor beta chain comes out of a study of cytotoxic CD8 clonotypes in ibrutinib-treated CLL. On the study more broadly: Treatment had run for a median approximately twelve months, range 6 to 36, when response samples were taken.

This clone was detected a few times. The germline V gene encodes CDR1 SGHRS and CDR2 YFSETQ. V shed 0 bases, J shed 2 bases, and the junction held 3 bases outside the gene matches. The CDR3 spans 15 residues. Depth targeted 1 in 200,000 to 1 in 1 million T cells, averaging 10x coverage per clonotype. Assay: immunoSEQ multiplex PCR; the TCRdb copy retains only in-frame clones and omits some. The data show 90,000 to 150,000 clones, roughly 57% seen once. The chain employs TRBV5-1 and TRBJ2-3; 7 bases align to TRBD2. The starting material was PBMCs, obtained after 24 months of ibrutinib treatment. The TCR sequence derives from a human donor with chronic lymphocytic leukemia. In DNA form, the CDR3 reads TGCGCCAGCAGCTTGGGCGGGGGAAACACAGATACGCAGTATTTT. Translating it yields CASSLGGGNTDTQYF.